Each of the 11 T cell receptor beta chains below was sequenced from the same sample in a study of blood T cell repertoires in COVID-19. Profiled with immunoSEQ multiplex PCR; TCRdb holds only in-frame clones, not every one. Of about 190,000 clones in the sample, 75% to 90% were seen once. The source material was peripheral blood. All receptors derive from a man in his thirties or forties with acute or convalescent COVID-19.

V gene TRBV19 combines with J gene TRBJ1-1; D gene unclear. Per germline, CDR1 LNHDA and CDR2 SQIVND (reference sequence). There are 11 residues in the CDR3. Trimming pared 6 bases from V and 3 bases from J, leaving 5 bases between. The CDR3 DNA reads TGTGCCAGTAGCTACCACACTGAAGCTTTCTTT. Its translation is CASSYHTEAFF. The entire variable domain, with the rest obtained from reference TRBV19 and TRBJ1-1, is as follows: DGGITQSPKYLFRKEGQNVTLSCEQNLNHDAMYWYRQDPGQGLRLIYYSQIVNDFQKGDIAEGYSVSREKKESFPLTVTSAQKNPTAFYLCASSYHTEAFFGQGTRLTVV.

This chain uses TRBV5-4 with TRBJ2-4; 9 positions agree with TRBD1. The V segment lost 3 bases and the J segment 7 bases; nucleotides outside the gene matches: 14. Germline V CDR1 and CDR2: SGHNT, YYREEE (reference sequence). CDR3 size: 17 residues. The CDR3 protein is CASSSGTGNSRVNIQYF. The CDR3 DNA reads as TGTGCCAGCAGCTCCGGGACAGGGAATTCTAGGGTGAACATTCAGTACTTC.

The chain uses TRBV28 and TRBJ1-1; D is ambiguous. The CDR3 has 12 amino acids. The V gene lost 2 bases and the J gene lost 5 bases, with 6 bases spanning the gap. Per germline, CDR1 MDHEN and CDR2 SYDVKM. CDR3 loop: CASSLLRTEAFF. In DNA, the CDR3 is TGTGCCAGCAGTTTACTAAGAACTGAAGCTTTCTTT.

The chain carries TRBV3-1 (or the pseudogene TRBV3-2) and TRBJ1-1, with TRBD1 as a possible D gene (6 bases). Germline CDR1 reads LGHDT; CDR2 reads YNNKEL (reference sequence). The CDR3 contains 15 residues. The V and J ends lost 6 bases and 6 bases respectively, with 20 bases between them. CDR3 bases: TGTGCCAGCAGTCGTACATTCACAGGGCAGGCTGAAGCTTTCTTT. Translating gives CASSRTFTGQAEAFF.

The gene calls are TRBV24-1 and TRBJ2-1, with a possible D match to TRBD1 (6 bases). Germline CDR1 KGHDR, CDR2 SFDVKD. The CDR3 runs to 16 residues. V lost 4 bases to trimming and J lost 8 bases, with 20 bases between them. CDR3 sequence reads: CATSDHNGGRGDEQFF. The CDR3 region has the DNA TGTGCCACCAGTGACCACAATGGAGGCAGGGGCGATGAGCAGTTCTTC.

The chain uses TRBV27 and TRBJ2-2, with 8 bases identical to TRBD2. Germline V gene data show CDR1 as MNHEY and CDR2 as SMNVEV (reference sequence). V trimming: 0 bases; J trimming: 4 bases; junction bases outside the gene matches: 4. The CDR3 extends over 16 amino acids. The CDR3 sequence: CASSLSGGRFTGELFF. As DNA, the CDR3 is TGTGCCAGCAGTTTATCGGGCGGGAGGTTCACCGGGGAGCTGTTTTTT.

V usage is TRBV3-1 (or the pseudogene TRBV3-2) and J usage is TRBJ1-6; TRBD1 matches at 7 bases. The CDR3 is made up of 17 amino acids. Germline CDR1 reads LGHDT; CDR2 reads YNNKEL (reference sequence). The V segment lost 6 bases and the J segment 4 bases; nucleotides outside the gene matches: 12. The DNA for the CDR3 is TGTGCCAGCAGAAGGTCCCCAAGGGACAGATATAATTCACCCCTCCACTTT. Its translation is CASRRSPRDRYNSPLHF.

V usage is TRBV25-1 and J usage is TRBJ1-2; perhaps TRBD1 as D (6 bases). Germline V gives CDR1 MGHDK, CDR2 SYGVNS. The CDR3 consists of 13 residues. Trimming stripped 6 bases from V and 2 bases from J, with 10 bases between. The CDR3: CASRDSRNYGYTF. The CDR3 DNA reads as TGTGCCAGCAGGGACAGTCGGAACTATGGCTACACCTTC.

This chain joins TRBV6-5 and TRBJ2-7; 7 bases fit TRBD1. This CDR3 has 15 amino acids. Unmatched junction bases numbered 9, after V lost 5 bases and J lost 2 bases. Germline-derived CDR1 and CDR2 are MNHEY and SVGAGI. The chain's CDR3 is CASSPRGQRTYEQYF. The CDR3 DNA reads TGTGCCAGCAGTCCCAGGGGACAGCGGACCTACGAGCAGTACTTC.

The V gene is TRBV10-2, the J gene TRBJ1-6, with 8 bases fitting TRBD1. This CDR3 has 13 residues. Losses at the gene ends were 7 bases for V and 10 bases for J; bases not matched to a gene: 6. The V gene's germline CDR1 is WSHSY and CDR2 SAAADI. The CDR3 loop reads CASTRTGSSPLHF. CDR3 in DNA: TGCGCCAGCACACGGACAGGGTCCTCACCCCTCCACTTT.

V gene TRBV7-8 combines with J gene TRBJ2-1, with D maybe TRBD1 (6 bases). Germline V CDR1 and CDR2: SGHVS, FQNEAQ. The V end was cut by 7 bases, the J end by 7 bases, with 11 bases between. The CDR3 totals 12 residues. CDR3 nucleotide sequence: TGTGCCAGCAAGTCAGGGACAAATGAGCAGTTCTTC. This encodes CASKSGTNEQFF.